This T cell receptor beta chain was documented in a study of identical twins. This CDR3 is built from 14 residues. Germline V gives CDR1 MGHDK, CDR2 SYGVNS. The J segment lost 1 base and the V segment lost 6 bases, leaving 3 bases of the junction unmatched. cDNA molecules carried unique molecular identifiers, and template switching added a universal primer site. MiXCR, applied by TCRdb to the 5' RACE reads, yields one record per CDR3 protein. The sample lists 240,000 or so distinct CDR3 sequences; 10% were seen once. About this clonotype: Its antigen is currently unknown.

Study results and limitations: Among beta out-of-frame sequences, excess sharing between twins appeared weaker. There was more out-of-frame TCR alpha sharing in monozygotic twins than models estimated.

Healthy Caucasian individuals made up all the donors. This receptor was obtained from a man aged 50 to 60 in good health. The chain couples TRBV25-1 to TRBJ2-1; 7 nucleotides match TRBD2. The sample comprised memory T cells sorted from blood. The CDR3 reads CASRRRESYNEQFF. CDR3 DNA sequence: TGTGCCAGCAGACGGCGGGAGTCCTACAATGAGCAGTTCTTC.